This is a list of T cell receptor beta chains from one sample in a study of blood T cell repertoires in COVID-19. The table came from immunoSEQ multiplex PCR; TCRdb's copy has only in-frame clones and leaves some out. The top ten hold around 15% of the sample, which has about 46,000 clones, around 87% seen once. Sequenced input: peripheral blood. The source is a human donor in a cohort sampled during active COVID-19. Both conserved end residues are part of each CDR3. D genes are given only for firm matches. Size values are once, few and many counts, or a class for expanded clones, and some rows have none.

TRBJ2-5	TRBD2	few	TRBV5-5	TGTGCCAGCAGCTTGGAGGGACTAGCCGTAGAGACCCAGTACTTC	CASSLEGLAVETQYF
TRBJ2-3	TRBD2	.	TRBV2	TGTGCCAGCAGTGATGGGCGGGGGATTGGAGATACGCAGTATTTT	CASSDGRGIGDTQYF
TRBJ2-7	TRBD2	.	TRBV9	TGTGCCAGCAGCCCCGGGGGGGGGTCTACCTACGAGCAGTACTTC	CASSPGGGSTYEQYF
TRBJ2-7	TRBD2	.	TRBV9	TGTGCCAGCGGGACTAGCGGGAGCTACGAGCAGTACTTC	CASGTSGSYEQYF
TRBJ2-7	.	once	TRBV3-1/TRBV3-2	TGTGCCAGCAGCCCGGACGGACTTCGATCCTACGAGCAGTACTTC	CASSPDGLRSYEQYF
TRBJ2-4	TRBD1	.	TRBV19	TGTGCCAGCCGGGACAGCCAAAACATTCAGTACTTC	CASRDSQNIQYF
TRBJ1-6	.	.	TRBV6-2/TRBV6-3	TGTGCCAGCAGCCAAACTCCGGGACAAGTGAATTCACCCCTCCACTTT	CASSQTPGQVNSPLHF
TRBJ2-1	TRBD2	.	TRBV5-1	TGCGCCAGCAGCTCCAGCGGGACTTACAATGAGCAGTTCTTC	CASSSSGTYNEQFF
TRBJ1-2	TRBD1	.	TRBV9	TGTGCCAGCAGCTCCAGGGACAGGGGAGACTATGGCTACACCTTC	CASSSRDRGDYGYTF
TRBJ1-6	.	.	TRBV4-2	TGTGCCAGCAGCCAAGACAGAATTTCACCCCTCCACTTT	CASSQDRISPLHF
TRBJ1-2	.	.	TRBV6-1	TGTGCCAGCAGTGAAAAGGGGCTGGACTATGGCTACACCTTC	CASSEKGLDYGYTF
TRBJ2-6	TRBD1	.	TRBV19	TGTGCCAGTAGTATCTTCGGAGGACAGGGGGCTGTTGGGGCCAACGTCCTGACTTTC	CASSIFGGQGAVGANVLTF
TRBJ2-7	.	.	TRBV27	TGTGCCAGCACCCCTAGGTCCTACGAGCAGTACTTC	CASTPRSYEQYF
TRBJ1-1	.	.	TRBV12-3/TRBV12-4	TGTGCCAGCAGTTTGGACACCTTTACTGAAGCTTTCTTT	CASSLDTFTEAFF
TRBJ1-2	.	.	TRBV13	TGTGCCAGCAGACCTCAGGGATCTCGTGGCTACACCTTC	CASRPQGSRGYTF
TRBJ2-1	TRBD1	.	TRBV5-1	TGCGCCAGCAGACTGATGACAGGGGCTAACTCCTACAATGAGCAGTTCTTC	CASRLMTGANSYNEQFF
TRBJ1-3	.	once	TRBV30	TGTGCCTGGAGTGAGGAGGCTAAGAGAAACACCATATATTTT	CAWSEEAKRNTIYF
TRBJ1-2	TRBD1	.	TRBV15	TGTGCCACCAGCAGAGAAGGGGGCGCTTTTGGCTACACCTTC	CATSREGGAFGYTF
TRBJ2-7	TRBD2	.	TRBV27	TGTGCCAGCAGTTTGGGGGGGTTAGCGGGGGCGTTGGAGCAGTACTTC	CASSLGGLAGALEQYF
TRBJ1-1	TRBD1	.	TRBV6-6	TGTGCCAGCAGTTCCACAGGGGTAACTGAAGCTTTCTTT	CASSSTGVTEAFF
TRBJ2-1	.	.	TRBV6-6	TGTGCCAGCAGTTTCACGACTAGCAATGAGCAGTTCTTC	CASSFTTSNEQFF
TRBJ2-5	TRBD2	.	TRBV24-1	TGTGCCACCAGTGATTCCTTAGCTAGCGGGAAACGGCAGACCCAGTACTTC	CATSDSLASGKRQTQYF
TRBJ2-3	TRBD2	once	TRBV29-1	TGCAGCGTCCCCCCGGGGGGGAGCACAGATACGCAGTATTTT	CSVPPGGSTDTQYF
TRBJ1-5	TRBD1	.	TRBV16	TGTGCCAGCAGCCAATCCAACAGGGGGCATCAGCCCCAGCATTTT	CASSQSNRGHQPQHF
TRBJ2-7	TRBD2	.	TRBV3-1/TRBV3-2	TGTGCCAGCAGCCAAGAAGCGGGGAGGCACGAGCAGTACTTC	CASSQEAGRHEQYF
TRBJ1-1	TRBD1	.	TRBV27	TGTGCCAGCAGTAGACAGGGATCTATGAACACTGAAGCTTTCTTT	CASSRQGSMNTEAFF
TRBJ1-5	.	.	TRBV7-6	TGTGCCAGCAGCTTAGAAGCAGGGTTCAATCAGCCCCAGCATTTT	CASSLEAGFNQPQHF
TRBJ2-7	TRBD1	.	TRBV2	TGTGCCAGCAGTGAACAGGGACAGGGTATCCCTACGAGGCAGTACTTC	CASSEQGQGIPTRQYF
TRBJ1-1	.	.	TRBV6-4	TGTGCCAGCAGTGACCCTACAGCTACGAACACTGAAGCTTTCTTT	CASSDPTATNTEAFF
TRBJ2-2	TRBD1	.	TRBV4-1	TGCGCCAGCAGCCAATCAGGGACAGGTAGCACCGGGGAGCTGTTTTTT	CASSQSGTGSTGELFF
TRBJ1-6	.	.	TRBV18	TGTGCCAGCTCACCGCGGACGGGGAGCTCCTATAATTCACCCCTCCACTTT	CASSPRTGSSYNSPLHF
TRBJ1-5	TRBD1	.	TRBV19	TGTGCCAGTAGTAACACAGGGGTGCGCAATCAGCCCCAGCATTTT	CASSNTGVRNQPQHF